The 26 T cell receptor beta chains presented below share a single source sample, sequenced in a study of shared clonotypes between healthy human individuals. As defined, naive CD8 cells were CD45RO-negative and positively selected for CCR7, with terminally differentiated effector memory CD45RA+ cells excluded. Profiled with immunoSEQ multiplex PCR; TCRdb holds only in-frame clones, not every one. The sample lists approximately 840,000 clones; about 97% were seen once. The sample was naive CD8+ T cells sorted from blood. The receptors here all came from a man under 40 in good health.

The J gene is TRBJ2-7, the V gene TRBV4-1; D may be TRBD2 (7 bases). CDR1 is MGHRA, CDR2 YSYEKL, per germline. V was pared by 4 bases and J by 2 bases, with 15 bases between. CDR3 length: 15 residues. CDR3 loop: CASSLAAGAAYEQYF. The DNA for the CDR3 is TGCGCCAGCAGCCTCGCGGCGGGGGCGGCCTACGAGCAGTACTTC.

The rearrangement links TRBV10-2 to TRBJ1-1; tentatively, D is TRBD1 (6 bases). The CDR3 consists of 15 residues. CDR1 is WSHSY and CDR2 is SAAADI in the germline V gene. The germline V and J ends were trimmed by 0 bases and 0 bases, with 8 bases remaining between them. CDR3 in DNA: TGCGCCAGCAGTGAGTCGCAGGGGATGAACACTGAAGCTTTCTTT. The encoded protein is CASSESQGMNTEAFF.

The chain has TRBV7-9 and TRBJ2-5, with D possibly matching TRBD1 (5 bases). V lost 2 bases to trimming and J lost 9 bases, with 19 bases between them. The CDR3 contains 15 residues. Germline V gene sequence: CDR1 SEHNR, CDR2 FQNEAQ (reference sequence). The CDR3 spells CASSLSLNQEGAQYF. The CDR3 DNA reads as TGTGCCAGCAGCTTATCACTGAATCAGGAAGGGGCCCAGTACTTC.

The rearrangement joins TRBV29-1 to TRBJ2-1, with 9 positions matching TRBD2. Germline V gives CDR1 SQVTM, CDR2 ANQGSEA. The CDR3 loop spans 17 amino acids. With 1 base clipped from V and 1 base from J, the junction kept 8 bases outside the gene matches. The DNA for the CDR3 is TGCAGCGTTGAAGGGCAGCCTAGCGGGACTTCCTACAATGAGCAGTTCTTC. Protein product: CSVEGQPSGTSYNEQFF.

The chain recombines TRBV9 with TRBJ2-1, with TRBD2 matching 12 bases. The CDR3 length is 17 residues. Germline values: CDR1 SGDLS, CDR2 YYNGEE. With V trimmed by 0 bases and J by 5 bases, 6 bases remained unmatched. The CDR3, as DNA: TGTGCCAGCAGCGTAGCGATCTGGACTAGCGGGAACAATGAGCAGTTCTTC. This codes for CASSVAIWTSGNNEQFF.

The chain joins TRBV27 to TRBJ2-7, with TRBD2 matching over 12 bases. The CDR3 covers 18 residues. Germline assignment: CDR1 MNHEY and CDR2 SMNVEV (reference sequence). V was clipped by 4 bases and J by 3 bases; unmatched bases: 13. The CDR3 nucleotides are TGTGCCAGCAGTTCCGGACTAGCGGGAAGTGAGGTTGGCTACGAGCAGTACTTC. This translates into CASSSGLAGSEVGYEQYF.

As DNA, the CDR3 is TGTGCTAGTGCGGTTGGGGCTACCCTCATGGATGAGCAGTTCTTC. It specifies CASAVGATLMDEQFF. The chain employs TRBV12-5 and TRBJ2-1, with D possibly TRBD1 on 5 matching bases. CDR3 length equals 15 residues. CDR1 and CDR2 (germline): LGHNT, FRNRAP. The germline V and J ends were trimmed by 7 bases and 8 bases, with 21 bases remaining between them.

CDR3 protein: CASSHAGDFTYNEQFF. In nucleotides, the CDR3 is TGCGCCAGCAGCCATGCGGGCGACTTCACCTACAATGAGCAGTTCTTC. The chain recombines TRBV5-1 with TRBJ2-1; D is perhaps TRBD2 (5 bases). CDR1 is SGHRS and CDR2 is YFSETQ in the germline V gene. The CDR3 extends over 16 amino acids. V lost 4 bases and J lost 2, with 16 bases in between.

The chain has TRBV5-6 and TRBJ1-5, with D uncertain. The ends were cut back, 0 bases at V and 0 bases at J, with 4 bases in the middle. The V gene's germline CDR1 is SGHDT and CDR2 YYEEEE. The CDR3 is 14 amino acids. The CDR3 is CASSLASSNQPQHF. CDR3 DNA sequence: TGTGCCAGCAGCTTGGCGAGTAGCAATCAGCCCCAGCATTTT.

This chain connects TRBV29-1 to TRBJ2-1; D remains unclear. There are 14 residues in the CDR3. V dropped 6 bases and J dropped 0 bases, with 12 bases sitting between them. CDR1 is SQVTM, CDR2 ANQGSEA, per germline. CDR3 amino acids: CSVSGSSSYNEQFF. CDR3 nucleotide sequence: TGCAGCGTGTCCGGATCAAGCTCCTACAATGAGCAGTTCTTC.

The V call is TRBV2, the J call TRBJ1-1; D unclear. Trimming took 2 bases from V and 4 from J, leaving 14 bases between them. Germline values: CDR1 SNHLY, CDR2 FYNNEI. The CDR3 length is 15 residues. CDR3 amino acids: CASSEFLGTVTEAFF. The CDR3 coding sequence is TGTGCCAGCAGTGAATTCCTCGGAACAGTCACTGAAGCTTTCTTT.

Regarding this clone: An end of the junction differs from the germline gene, which may be a read error. The J gene is TRBJ2-1, the V gene TRBV29-1; TRBD2 aligns across 11 bases. This CDR3 region has 15 residues. Germline lookup yields CDR1 SQVTM and CDR2 ANQGSEA. The CDR3 spells CSVEGLAGIYNEQFF. The CDR3 DNA reads TGCAGCGTGGAAGGACTAGCGGGCATCTACAATGAGCAGTTCTTC.

The CDR3 here is CASSQDPGPGQEKLFF. The DNA for the CDR3 is TGCGCCAGCAGCCAAGATCCCGGACCTGGACAAGAAAAACTGTTTTTT. The chain recombines TRBV4-3 with TRBJ1-4; D is possibly TRBD1 (5 bases). The CDR3 consists of 16 residues. The germline gives CDR1 LGHNA, CDR2 YSLEER. The V end lost 0 bases, the J end lost 8 bases, and 16 bases lay between the germline ends.

The chain joins TRBV28 to TRBJ2-1; the D call may be TRBD1 or TRBD2 (6 bases each). The CDR3 has 13 residues. The germline gives CDR1 MDHEN, CDR2 SYDVKM. V was pared by 6 bases and J by 9 bases, with 15 bases between. The chain's CDR3 is CASSFTEGGEQFF. DNA of the CDR3: TGTGCCAGCAGCTTTACCGAGGGGGGTGAGCAGTTCTTC.

V usage is TRBV19 and J usage is TRBJ2-7; D unclear. Trimming cost V 3 bases and J 3 bases, with 9 bases left between them. The CDR3 covers 13 residues. CDR1 LNHDA and CDR2 SQIVND come from the germline V gene (reference sequence). CDR3 amino acids: CASSISYDYEQYF. The CDR3, as DNA: TGTGCCAGTAGTATTAGTTACGACTACGAGCAGTACTTC.

The rearrangement links TRBV11-2 to TRBJ2-7; D is undetermined. In germline, CDR1 is SGHAT, CDR2 FQNNGV. Trimming took 4 bases from V and 3 from J, leaving 10 bases between them. The CDR3 covers 13 residues. The CDR3 DNA reads TGTGCCAGCAGCTGGAACTCCAACTACGAGCAGTACTTC. As protein: CASSWNSNYEQYF.

Notes on this clone: Other nucleotide sequences from this sample produce the same CDR3. The V gene is TRBV4-1, the J gene TRBJ2-1; D is ambiguous. Trimming took off 0 bases at V and 3 bases at J, with 6 bases between the two ends. Germline CDR1 and CDR2: MGHRA and YSYEKL. The CDR3 totals 14 residues. The CDR3 DNA sequence: TGCGCCAGCAGCCAAGAAAGTGGCTACAATGAGCAGTTCTTC. This sequence encodes CASSQESGYNEQFF.

Comment on this clone: At the DNA level, this CDR3 is encoded by other sequences in the same sample as well. The V call is TRBV27, the J call TRBJ2-1; D is unresolved. V was cut by 5 bases and J by 0 bases, with 5 bases left in between. The CDR3 totals 13 residues. Per germline, CDR1 MNHEY and CDR2 SMNVEV (reference sequence). The CDR3 reads CASSRASYNEQFF. CDR3 nucleotides: TGTGCCAGCAGTCGGGCCTCCTACAATGAGCAGTTCTTC.

The gene calls are TRBV27 and TRBJ2-7; the D is unclear. The CDR3 consists of 16 residues. CDR1 and CDR2 (germline): MNHEY, SMNVEV (reference sequence). Trimming removed 0 bases at V and 3 bases at J, with 15 bases between. The CDR3 here is CASSLSQVGLLYEQYF. The CDR3 DNA reads TGTGCCAGCAGTTTATCGCAGGTCGGTCTCCTCTACGAGCAGTACTTC.

The rearrangement links TRBV18 to TRBJ1-1; D perhaps matches TRBD1 (6 bases). Trimming removed 3 bases from V and 0 bases from J, with 11 bases in between. Germline assignment: CDR1 KGHSH and CDR2 LQKENI. The CDR3 extends over 15 amino acids. The CDR3 loop is CASSPRGPMNTEAFF. The CDR3 coding sequence is TGTGCCAGCTCACCTCGGGGGCCTATGAACACTGAAGCTTTCTTT.

This chain joins TRBV28 and TRBJ2-1; D gene uncertain. Germline values: CDR1 MDHEN, CDR2 SYDVKM. V shed 7 bases and J shed 6 bases, with 7 bases lying between them. The CDR3 covers 11 residues. The CDR3 bases are TGTGCCAGCAAGGGCCCCAATGAGCAGTTCTTC. Translating it yields CASKGPNEQFF.

For the CDR3, the DNA is TGTGCAAGTCGCTCAGGGCTAGCGGCTAGCACAGATACGCAGTATTTT. As protein: CASRSGLAASTDTQYF. J is TRBJ2-3 and V is TRBV12-2; the table's D call, TRBD2, has no DNA check behind it. TRBV12-2 constitutes a pseudogene. This CDR3 has 16 residues.

V and J are TRBV11-2 and TRBJ2-1; no firm D call. Germline CDR1 is SGHAT and CDR2 is FQNNGV. The CDR3 is 17 residues long. The germline V and J ends were trimmed by 1 base and 0 bases, with 13 bases remaining between them. DNA for the CDR3: TGTGCCAGCAGCTTAGGTGTCGGTGCCAGCTCCTACAATGAGCAGTTCTTC. Residues: CASSLGVGASSYNEQFF.

The rearrangement links TRBV5-4 to TRBJ2-3, with 8 bases matching TRBD2. Trimming cost V 6 bases and J 6 bases; bases outside gene matches: 9. Germline V lookup: CDR1 SGHNT, CDR2 YYREEE (reference sequence). The CDR3 is 14 residues long. The CDR3 coding sequence is TGTGCCAGCATAACAGCGGGAGATGGGGATACGCAGTATTTT. As protein: CASITAGDGDTQYF.

This clone was picked up one time. The V gene is TRBV7-2, the J gene TRBJ2-1; D might be TRBD1 (6 bases). The CDR3 is made up of 16 amino acids. The germline V gene encodes CDR1 SGHTA and CDR2 FQGNSA. V lost 5 bases to trimming and J lost 4 bases, with 18 bases between them. CDR3 bases: TGTGCCAGCAGCCCATACCGGGACACCCTGTACAATGAGCAGTTCTTC. Translation gives CASSPYRDTLYNEQFF.

This clone was observed a single time. V usage is TRBV29-1 and J usage is TRBJ2-1; D tentatively fits TRBD1 or TRBD2 (5 bases each). CDR3 length: 16 amino acids. V was trimmed by 6 bases and J by 5 bases, leaving 23 bases between them. Looked up from germline, CDR1 is SQVTM and CDR2 is ANQGSEA. The chain's CDR3 is CSVDRRFTRGHNEQFF. The CDR3 bases are TGCAGCGTGGACCGCCGCTTTACTAGGGGACACAATGAGCAGTTCTTC.